This T cell receptor beta chain was captured by sequencing in a study of Tregs in tolerant kidney transplant recipients. Whole-study findings and limits: Biological reproducibility was not directly addressed in this study. Changing PCR primers prevented nucleotide comparison between some patients' samples. Donor-specific Treg expansion exceeded global Treg expansion in tolerant patients, suggesting antigen drive.

Thawed PBMCs were FACS-sorted into unstimulated CD4+CD25+CD127- regulatory T cells, CD4+CD25- non-regulatory cells, CD4 and CD8 cells. The CDR3 totals 14 residues. V dropped 0 bases and J dropped 3; count of bases not matched to a gene: 0. The V gene's germline CDR1 is KGHSH and CDR2 LQKENI. Clones were read by immunoSEQ multiplex PCR, and TCRdb kept only the in-frame ones, dropping some. The sample carries 90,000 to 120,000 clones, 90% recorded once. In the case of this clone: Its antigen is not identified. The identical CDR3 is also encoded by other nucleotide sequences in the sample.

The clonotype originates from a human donor who received a combined kidney and bone marrow transplant. The sample consisted of CD4+ T cells from blood, taken before the transplant. This chain uses TRBV18 with TRBJ2-5; 8 nucleotides match TRBD1. CDR3 protein: CASSPPTGEETQYF. CDR3 DNA: TGTGCCAGCTCACCACCGACAGGGGAAGAGACCCAGTACTTC.